A single sample gave rise to the 20 T cell receptor beta chains below, sequenced in a study of early T cells in non-severe SARS-CoV-2 infection. TCRdb analysed the 5' RACE reads with MiXCR anew, one entry per CDR3 protein. The sample records 100,000 to 150,000 distinct CDR3 sequences, more than 12% being singletons. The source material was whole blood. The receptor set was obtained from an adult who was a healthcare worker with PCR-confirmed SARS-CoV-2 infection or an uninfected control (not recorded which).

The genes are TRBV14 and TRBJ1-3, with no clear D. The ends were cut back, 1 base at V and 4 bases at J, with 8 bases in the middle. This CDR3 spans 14 amino acids. Germline CDR1 is SGHDN and CDR2 is FVKESK. In DNA, the CDR3 is TGTGCCAGCAGCCAAGTGGGGAGCGGAAACACCATATATTTT. Amino acids: CASSQVGSGNTIYF.

CDR3 protein: CASSPTGGSFYGYTF. CDR3 coding DNA: TGTGCCAGCAGCCCGACAGGTGGATCCTTTTATGGCTACACCTTC. The chain recombines TRBV3-1 with TRBJ1-2; D may be TRBD1 (6 bases). This CDR3 is built from 15 residues. Germline-derived CDR1 and CDR2 are LGHDT and YNNKEL (reference sequence). The V gene lost 4 bases and the J gene lost 5 bases, with 17 bases spanning the gap.

Points on this clonotype: The germline gene is not matched at one end of the junction; a read error may be the cause. The chain employs TRBV18 and TRBJ2-7, with 10 bases lining up with TRBD2. Germline V gene lookup returns CDR1 KGHSH and CDR2 LQKENI. The CDR3 runs to 16 residues. The chain's CDR3 is CASSPQGSGGIYEQYF. The CDR3 DNA reads TGTGCCAGCTCCCCACAGGGTAGCGGGGGGATCTACGAGCAGTACTTC.

This sequence joins TRBV29-1 and TRBJ2-1, with D maybe TRBD1 (7 bases). The CDR3 loop spans 13 amino acids. CDR1 is SQVTM, CDR2 ANQGSEA, per germline. Between the trimmed V and J ends, which lost 4 bases and 7 bases, there was a span of 14 bases. The CDR3 sequence is CSVGRGDLNEQFF. The CDR3 nucleotides read TGCAGCGTTGGCAGGGGGGACTTAAATGAGCAGTTCTTC.

This chain uses TRBV11-2 with TRBJ1-1; D is possibly TRBD1 (5 bases). From germline, CDR1 is SGHAT and CDR2 FQNNGV. This CDR3 contains 14 residues. With 5 bases removed from V and 6 bases from J, the gap between germline ends came to 16 bases. DNA for the CDR3: TGTGCCAGCAGCCCATGGGGGGGGGTCCCTGAAGCTTTCTTT. This sequence encodes CASSPWGGVPEAFF.

This clonotype was picked up a small number of times. The chain employs TRBV7-7 and TRBJ2-5; D ambiguous. CDR1 and CDR2 from the germline V gene are SSHAT and FNYEAQ (reference sequence). Trimming pared 4 bases from V and 7 bases from J, leaving 13 bases between. This CDR3 is 13 amino acids long. The CDR3 region is CASSSGSLATQYF. The DNA of the CDR3 is TGTGCCAGCAGCTCTGGGTCCCTGGCGACCCAGTACTTC.

The sample holds many counts of this clonotype. The rearrangement joins TRBV20-1 to TRBJ1-5, with D maybe TRBD1 (5 bases). V was trimmed by 0 bases and J by 8 bases, leaving 14 bases between them. In germline, CDR1 is DFQATT, CDR2 SNEGSKA (reference sequence). The CDR3 contains 14 residues. The CDR3 DNA is TGCAGTGCTAGAGACCCCATCGGGGGTGAGCCCCAGCATTTT. Translating it yields CSARDPIGGEPQHF.

This rearrangement joins TRBV20-1 to TRBJ1-2; tentative D call: TRBD1 (6 bases). V lost 5 bases, J lost 5 bases, and 18 bases lay in between. The CDR3 is made up of 14 amino acids. Germline CDR1 and CDR2: DFQATT and SNEGSKA (reference sequence). CDR3 sequence (DNA): TGCAGTGCTGAGCTCGGGACAACGGGGTATGGCTACACCTTC. This translates into CSAELGTTGYGYTF.

The chain has TRBV12-3 or TRBV12-4 and TRBJ1-5; 7 positions match TRBD1. J lost 5 bases, V lost 2 bases, and 0 bases had no gene match. The length of the CDR3 is 13 residues. CDR3 sequence (DNA): TGTGCCAGCAGTTTACAGGGGGATCAGCCCCAGCATTTT. Its translation is CASSLQGDQPQHF.

This clonotype was detected ten times or more. This chain connects TRBV19 to TRBJ2-6; D is unresolved. CDR3 length: 13 amino acids. V was clipped by 9 bases and J by 1 base, with 7 bases between them. Germline loops: CDR1 LNHDA, CDR2 SQIVND (reference sequence). CDR3 nucleotide sequence: TGTGCCAGCAGCTTATCTGGGGCCAACGTCCTGACTTTC. Translated: CASSLSGANVLTF.

This chain joins TRBV7-9 and TRBJ1-1; 10 bases fit TRBD1. This CDR3 comprises 16 residues. The germline CDR1 and CDR2 sequences are SEHNR and FQNEAQ (reference sequence). J lost 3 bases, V lost 0 bases, and 4 bases had no gene match. This chain's CDR3 is CASSLAGQGKDTEAFF. The CDR3, as DNA: TGTGCCAGCAGCTTAGCGGGACAGGGGAAGGACACTGAAGCTTTCTTT.

The chain combines TRBV11-2 with TRBJ2-3; 8 nucleotides agree with TRBD1. This CDR3 region has 15 residues. Per germline, CDR1 SGHAT and CDR2 FQNNGV. Unmatched junction bases numbered 5, after V lost 5 bases and J lost 1 base. The CDR3 nucleotides read TGTGCCAGCAGCCACGGACAGGGTGGCACAGATACGCAGTATTTT. This translates into CASSHGQGGTDTQYF. The full variable domain, with the rest looked up from reference TRBV11-2 and TRBJ2-3, is EAGVAQSPRYKIIEKRQSVAFWCNPISGHATLYWYQQILGQGPKLLIQFQNNGVVDDSQLPKDRFSAERLKGVDSTLKIQPAKLEDSAVYLCASSHGQGGTDTQYFGPGTRLTVL.

This clonotype came up a few times. This chain links TRBV12-3 or TRBV12-4 with TRBJ2-3, with TRBD1 identical over 7 bases. The CDR3 contains 17 residues. Trimming took 4 bases from V and 0 from J; bases not matched to a gene: 10. This CDR3 is CASSSGGQVDSTDTQYF. In DNA form, the CDR3 reads TGTGCCAGCAGTTCAGGAGGACAGGTAGATAGCACAGATACGCAGTATTTT.

The chain recombines TRBV2 with TRBJ1-1; TRBD1 aligns across 12 bases. The CDR3 has 13 amino acids. Germline V gene lookup returns CDR1 SNHLY and CDR2 FYNNEI. The V gene end was trimmed by 6 bases and the J gene end by 6 bases; junction bases not matched to a gene: 2. CDR3 in DNA: TGTGCCAGCAGGGGACAGGGGGCTGCTGAAGCTTTCTTT. Its protein is CASRGQGAAEAFF.

V and J are TRBV18 and TRBJ2-7, with D possibly being TRBD1 or TRBD2 (5 bases each). CDR3 size: 17 residues. CDR1 is KGHSH and CDR2 is LQKENI in the germline V gene. Trimming shortened V by 2 bases and J by 0 bases, and 17 bases separated the two germline ends. The CDR3 is CASSPWPRDESSYEQYF. CDR3 coding DNA: TGTGCCAGCTCACCATGGCCCCGGGACGAGAGCTCCTACGAGCAGTACTTC.

This clonotype was recorded a few times. V is TRBV4-1 and J is TRBJ2-1; weak D call: TRBD2 (6 bases). This CDR3 region has 17 residues. CDR1 and CDR2 from the germline V gene are MGHRA and YSYEKL. Trimming took 1 base from V and 0 from J, leaving 13 bases between them. CDR3: CASSQGQRANSYNEQFF. The CDR3 DNA reads TGCGCCAGCAGCCAAGGTCAGCGGGCGAACTCCTACAATGAGCAGTTCTTC.

This clonotype came up many times. V usage is TRBV20-1 and J usage is TRBJ2-1; the D call may be TRBD1 or TRBD2 (5 bases each). This CDR3 is 15 amino acids long. Per the germline V gene, CDR1 is DFQATT and CDR2 is SNEGSKA (reference sequence). Trimming took off 4 bases at V and 12 bases at J, with 25 bases between the two ends. CDR3 bases: TGCAGTGCTACTCTAACGGGACGCGTTTCACGGGGGCAGTTCTTC. Protein sequence: CSATLTGRVSRGQFF.

A remark on this clonotype: One base away lies a much larger clone, so this may be a sequencing read error. The rearrangement links TRBV5-1 to TRBJ1-1; D gene unclear. Deletions cut 3 bases from V and 3 bases from J, with 3 bases between. The CDR3 runs 11 residues. Germline assignment: CDR1 SGHRS and CDR2 YFSETQ. CDR3 sequence reads: CASSSDTEAFF. As DNA, the CDR3 is TGCGCCAGCAGCTCGGACACTGAAGCTTTCTTT. The whole variable domain, remainder taken from reference TRBV5-1 and TRBJ1-1, is KAGVTQTPRYLIKTRGQQVTLSCSPISGHRSVSWYQQTPGQGLQFLFEYFSETQRNKGNFPGRFSGRQFSNSRSEMNVSTLELGDSALYLCASSSDTEAFFGQGTRLTVV.

The chain is built from TRBV6-1 and TRBJ1-6; a weak D match, TRBD1 (6 bases). Germline lookup yields CDR1 MNHNS and CDR2 SASEGT. V gave up 6 bases and J gave up 5 bases, with 11 bases separating them. The CDR3 covers 14 residues. The chain's CDR3 is CASRGQQNNSPLHF. The CDR3 DNA follows: TGTGCCAGCAGAGGACAGCAGAATAATTCACCCCTCCACTTT.

The sample holds a few counts of this clonotype. V and J are TRBV6-2 or TRBV6-3 and TRBJ2-5; D is possibly TRBD1 (6 bases). This CDR3 comprises 13 residues. From germline, CDR1 is MNHEY and CDR2 SVGEGT. Trimming removed 6 bases from V and 11 bases from J, with 19 bases in between. The DNA for the CDR3 is TGTGCCAGCAGGTTCCGACATTTTAGGGGGCAGTACTTC. It codes for CASRFRHFRGQYF.